A selection of T cell receptor beta chains follows, all from one sample in a study of blood T cell repertoires in COVID-19. Using immunoSEQ multiplex PCR, the repertoire was profiled, and TCRdb retains in-frame clones only, with some absent. The table lists 140,000 or so clones, roughly 84% of them singletons, with around 8.6% in the top ten. The source material was peripheral blood. The receptors shown here come from a human donor in a cohort sampled during active COVID-19. Each CDR3 is given with its conserved first and last residue. A D gene is named only where the DNA matches it firmly. The size entry is marked missing in some rows and otherwise reads once, few, many or a size class.

TRBJ1-4 TRBV2 TRBD1 NA 14 CATQRTGRNEKLFF TGTGCCACCCAGCGGACAGGGAGGAATGAAAAACTGTTTTTT
TRBJ2-7 TRBV5-1 TRBD2 NA 15 CASSPRRGTSLEQYF TGCGCCAGCAGCCCCCGACGGGGGACTAGCCTCGAGCAGTACTTC
TRBJ2-3 TRBV7-2 NA NA 13 CASRRDSTDTQYF TGTGCCAGCAGGCGGGACTCCACAGATACGCAGTATTTT
TRBJ1-6 TRBV19 NA NA 14 CASSTLPGDSPLHF TGTGCCAGTAGTACTCTTCCGGGGGATTCACCCCTCCACTTT
TRBJ1-2 TRBV6-5 NA NA 14 CASSRAGDVGGYTF TGTGCCAGCAGTCGAGCAGGGGATGTCGGCGGCTACACCTTC
TRBJ1-2 TRBV2 NA NA 12 CASSAIRSFWTF TGTGCCAGCAGCGCAATAAGAAGCTTTTGGACCTTC
TRBJ2-3 TRBV7-3 TRBD2 NA 17 CASSPYGTSGGADTQYF TGTGCCAGCAGCCCTTACGGGACTAGCGGGGGGGCCGATACGCAGTATTTT
TRBJ2-2 TRBV10-3 TRBD1 once 14 CASRTGENTGELFF TGTGCCAGCAGGACAGGGGAGAACACCGGGGAGCTGTTTTTT
TRBJ2-5 TRBV11-1 NA NA 16 CASSLVTRQGQETQYF TGTGCCAGCAGCTTAGTAACTCGGCAGGGGCAAGAGACCCAGTACTTC
TRBJ1-1 TRBV4-1 NA NA 13 CASSLASGEKAFF TGCGCCAGCAGCCTCGCGTCGGGAGAGAAAGCTTTCTTT
TRBJ1-2 TRBV29-1 NA NA 15 CSVETKGKENYGYTF TGCAGCGTTGAAACCAAGGGGAAGGAGAACTATGGCTACACCTTC